This TCR beta chain was captured by sequencing in a study of CD8 T cells in ankylosing spondylitis (dated by TCRdb to 2016 to 2017). The study in broad terms: The study profiled T cell receptor beta repertoires in healthy donors and ankylosing spondylitis patients to find disease-linked TCR variants. The full study cohort comprised about 25 ankylosing spondylitis patients and 110 or so healthy donors. Peripheral blood was sampled, and synovial fluid was also collected from ankylosing spondylitis patients. General findings and caveats noted by the study authors: Blood from ankylosing spondylitis patients appeared to be characterized by a TCR beta motif composed of eight highly homologous amino acid variants. In peripheral blood, the disease-linked clones were found at relatively low frequencies and had a CD8+ phenotype. Some TCR beta motif variants had previously been reported in synovial fluid and blood of reactive arthritis patients, which suggested common disease-initiation mechanisms. Significant enrichment of the disease-linked clones was reported in matched synovial fluid samples from ankylosing spondylitis patients.

With regard to this clonotype: This receptor's antigen is unknown. Per-nucleotide qualities are absent, and no much larger clonotype sits a single base away.

The sequencer listed for this sample is Illumina HiSeq 2500. Quantitative 5'-RACE with molecular barcodes was the method used to prepare the TCR beta libraries. On the study's bioinformatics: A new computational method, built on a probabilistic model of VDJ rearrangement, was used to identify disease-linked TCR variants. The public sequencing data were trimmed at Q25 with fastp and processed into clonotypes with MiXCR by TCRdb, which kept only in-frame beta chains. Duplicate CDR3 protein sequences are folded into a single record with the most common DNA and genes. The V and J calls, along with clone size, are taken from TCRdb and not from the paper's own processing. The sample table holds roughly 700,000 distinct CDR3 sequences, of which roughly 19% were seen once. Of the sample, 15% to 20% falls within the top ten clones. This TCR derives from a male donor with ankylosing spondylitis. Sequences were obtained from blood, either unsorted or a sorted T cell fraction (not recorded which).

The DNA sequence is as follows: TGTGCCAGCAGCTTGGACTCGTCCGGGGAGCTGTTTTTT. Its protein is CASSLDSSGELFF. Recombination joined TRBV7-2 with TRBJ2-2; TRBD2 is perhaps the D gene, given 5 matching bases. The CDR3 numbers 13 residues from cysteine through phenylalanine. This entry keeps only the CDR3 DNA: 39 bases, framed from base 1. From a lookup of the germline V gene, CDR1 and CDR2 are SGHTA and FQGNSA. V and J are truncated by 3 bases and 6 bases respectively, leaving an intervening sequence of 8 bases. When the CDR3 is completed using the reference TRBV7-2 and TRBJ2-2 genes on either side, the full variable domain is GAGVSQSPSNKVTEKGKDVELRCDPISGHTALYWYRQSLGQGLEFLIYFQGNSAPDKSGLPSDRFSAERTGGSVSTLTIQRTQQEDSAVYLCASSLDSSGELFFGEGSRLTVL.